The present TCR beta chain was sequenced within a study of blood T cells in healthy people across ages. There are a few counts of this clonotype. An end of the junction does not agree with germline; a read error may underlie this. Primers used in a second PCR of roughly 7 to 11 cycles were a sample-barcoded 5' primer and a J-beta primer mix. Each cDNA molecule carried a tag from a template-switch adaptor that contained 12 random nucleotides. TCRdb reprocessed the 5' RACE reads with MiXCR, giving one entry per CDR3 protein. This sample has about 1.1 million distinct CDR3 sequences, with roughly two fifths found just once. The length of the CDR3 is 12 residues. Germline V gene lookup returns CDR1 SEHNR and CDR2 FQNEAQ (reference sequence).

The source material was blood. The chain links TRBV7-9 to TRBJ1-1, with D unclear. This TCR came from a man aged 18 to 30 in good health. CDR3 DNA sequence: TGTGCCAGCAGTTTAGCACCCGACGTGGCTTTCTTT. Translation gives CASSLAPDVAFF.